This TCR beta chain was sequenced for a study of T cell repertoires in cytomegalovirus infection. Regarding the study as a whole: Across the ex vivo response, the dominant clonotypes were HLA-C-restricted CMV-specific TCR beta clonotypes.

The CDR3 sequence is 15 residues long. Germline V CDR1 and CDR2: SGHTA, FQGNSA. Between the trimmed V and J ends, which lost 0 bases and 4 bases, there was a span of 9 bases. This clonotype was detected many times. The antigen remains unidentified. TCRdb redid the calling of the reads with MiXCR, one entry per CDR3 protein. The profile shows a few hundred thousand distinct CDR3 sequences, around a third of them singletons. The source of this sequence is a human donor in good health (CMV status not recorded). Some clones in this sample may be carry-over from other donors' samples. The gene calls are TRBV7-2 and TRBJ2-2; D is perhaps TRBD1 (5 bases). Sequencing used cultured PBMCs, obtained from culture after CMV antigen stimulation. The CDR3 bases are TGTGCCAGCAGCTTAGCGACAGTTGGCACCGGGGAGCTGTTTTTT. As protein: CASSLATVGTGELFF.